One and the same sample provided the 15 T cell receptor beta chains below, sequenced in a study of OX40 agonist ivuxolimab in advanced cancers. Library preparation was by the immunoSEQ multiplex PCR assay. Held by TCRdb, this immuneACCESS table contains in-frame sequences only and omits some clones. Under half of the omission traces to an unresolved V gene where checked; the cause of the rest is unknown. This sample comprises 30,000 or so clones, about 82% of them detected only once. 20% to 30% of the sample belongs to the ten largest clones. Sequencing used CD4+ or CD8+ T cells sorted from blood, obtained in a trial of the OX40 agonist ivuxolimab. Receptors were obtained from an adult with an advanced solid tumor such as melanoma, head and neck, liver or kidney cancer.

The chain combines TRBV4-2 with TRBJ2-1, with TRBD2 matching over 11 bases. Unmatched junction bases numbered 8, after V lost 3 bases and J lost 7 bases. CDR3 length: 16 residues. Germline-derived CDR1 and CDR2 are LGHNA and YNFKEQ. CDR3 protein: CASSHSLAGEGNEQFF. CDR3 sequence (DNA): TGTGCCAGCAGCCACTCACTAGCGGGAGAGGGAAATGAGCAGTTCTTC.

V and J are TRBV6-1 and TRBJ2-7; D gene unclear. This CDR3 is 11 amino acids long. Trimming left V 2 bases short and J 4 bases short, with 3 bases between. Germline lookup yields CDR1 MNHNS and CDR2 SASEGT. The CDR3 nucleotides read TGTGCCAGCAGTGAATGGTACGAGCAGTACTTC. This gives the protein CASSEWYEQYF.

This clone was picked up one time. This chain connects TRBV7-6 to TRBJ2-1; tentative D call: TRBD1 (6 bases). Per the germline V gene, CDR1 is SGHVS and CDR2 is FNYEAQ. The CDR3 has 13 residues. Trimming left V 1 base short and J 10 bases short, with 11 bases between. The CDR3 DNA reads as TGTGCCAGCAGCTTAGGGGGGCTTGGGGAGCAGTTCTTC. It specifies CASSLGGLGEQFF.

This chain joins TRBV7-6 and TRBJ2-7; no clear D. The CDR3 extends over 13 amino acids. The germline CDR1 and CDR2 sequences are SGHVS and FNYEAQ. The V and J ends lost 5 bases and 0 bases respectively, with 8 bases between them. CDR3 nucleotides: TGTGCCAGCAGCCCGCAGAACTCCTACGAGCAGTACTTC. Translation gives CASSPQNSYEQYF. The full variable domain, rest sourced from reference TRBV7-6 and TRBJ2-7, is GAGVSQSPRYKVTKRGQDVALRCDPISGHVSLYWYRQALGQGPEFLTYFNYEAQQDKSGLPNDRFSAERPEGSISTLTIQRTEQRDSAMYRCASSPQNSYEQYFGPGTRLTVT.

This sequence joins TRBV2 and TRBJ2-3; 7 bases align to TRBD1. Germline V CDR1 and CDR2: SNHLY, FYNNEI. V lost 7 bases to trimming and J lost 0 bases; unmatched junction nucleotides: 10. This CDR3 is 16 amino acids long. The CDR3 sequence is CASTGYRDSSTDTQYF. CDR3 bases: TGTGCCAGCACCGGATACCGGGACAGTAGCACAGATACGCAGTATTTT. Full variable domain (outside the CDR3, taken from reference TRBV2 and TRBJ2-3): EPEVTQTPSHQVTQMGQEVILRCVPISNHLYFYWYRQILGQKVEFLVSFYNNEISEKSEIFDDQFSVERPDGSNFTLKIRSTKLEDSAMYFCASTGYRDSSTDTQYFGPGTRLTVL.

This clone was seen only once. The chain is built from TRBV6-1 and TRBJ1-1; D is perhaps TRBD1 (6 bases). The germline V gene has CDR1 MNHNS and CDR2 SASEGT. V was clipped by 0 bases and J by 7 bases, with 12 bases between them. This CDR3 is 14 amino acids long. This chain's CDR3 is CASSEARGRNEAFF. The CDR3 DNA reads TGTGCCAGCAGTGAAGCGCGGGGGCGGAATGAAGCTTTCTTT.

The chain recombines TRBV11-2 with TRBJ1-1; 7 bases are shared with TRBD1. Germline V CDR1 and CDR2: SGHAT, FQNNGV. The CDR3 runs 16 residues. J gave up 4 bases and V 5 bases, and 13 bases lay outside the gene matches. CDR3 protein: CASSPTSWAGGTEAFF. CDR3 bases: TGTGCCAGCAGCCCTACCTCGTGGGCAGGGGGCACTGAAGCTTTCTTT.

This chain joins TRBV27 and TRBJ1-2; D call uncertain. The CDR3 covers 14 residues. The germline V gene has CDR1 MNHEY and CDR2 SMNVEV (reference sequence). Trimming took 1 base from V and 2 from J, leaving 8 bases between them. The CDR3 sequence is CASSLLGGNYGYTF. CDR3 sequence (DNA): TGTGCCAGCAGTTTATTGGGAGGGAACTATGGCTACACCTTC.

The chain joins TRBV7-8 to TRBJ2-3; TRBD1 matches at 7 bases. V was pared by 1 base and J by 1 base, with 2 bases of the junction left unmatched. CDR3 length: 15 residues. CDR1 and CDR2 (germline): SGHVS, FQNEAQ. The DNA of the CDR3 is TGTGCCAGCAGCTTAGGACAGGGCCGCACAGATACGCAGTATTTT. It is translated as CASSLGQGRTDTQYF.

The V call is TRBV30, the J call TRBJ2-7, with D perhaps assigned TRBD1 or TRBD2 (5 bases each). V was shortened by 0 bases and J by 6 bases, with 12 bases between the two germline ends. The V gene's germline CDR1 is GTSNPN and CDR2 SVGIG (reference sequence). The CDR3 consists of 13 residues. CDR3 sequence reads: CAWSVLGEGEQYF. The DNA for the CDR3 is TGTGCCTGGAGTGTACTAGGGGAAGGCGAGCAGTACTTC.

J is TRBJ1-5 and V is TRBV28; D gene uncertain. CDR1 and CDR2 from the germline V gene are MDHEN and SYDVKM. V dropped 6 bases and J dropped 4 bases, with 16 bases sitting between them. The CDR3 extends over 15 amino acids. CDR3 coding DNA: TGTGCCAGCAGCCGCACATCCCTTGGGAATCAGCCCCAGCATTTT. This gives the protein CASSRTSLGNQPQHF.

V usage is TRBV12-2 and J usage is TRBJ1-4; whether TRBD1, the table's D call, matches the DNA was not checked. TRBV12-2 is a documented pseudogene. CDR3 length: 15 amino acids. CDR3 nucleotides: TGTGCAAGCGGGACAGAGGTTGCAACTAATGAAAAACTGTTTTTT. Translated: CASGTEVATNEKLFF.

The chain joins TRBV5-5 to TRBJ1-4; 8 nucleotides agree with TRBD1. The CDR3 spans 16 residues. Germline V lookup: CDR1 SGHKS, CDR2 YYEKEE (reference sequence). V was pared by 3 bases and J by 5 bases, with 9 bases of the junction left unmatched. The CDR3 DNA is TGTGCCAGCAGCTCTCTTAGGCAGGGGGCGAATGAAAAACTGTTTTTT. Amino acids: CASSSLRQGANEKLFF.

V and J are TRBV27 and TRBJ1-5; tentatively, D is TRBD1 (6 bases). Trimming shortened V by 0 bases and J by 2 bases, and 8 bases separated the two germline ends. From germline, CDR1 is MNHEY and CDR2 SMNVEV (reference sequence). The CDR3 runs to 15 residues. CDR3 residues: CASSLSGAGNQPQHF. The CDR3 nucleotides are TGTGCCAGCAGTTTATCGGGGGCGGGCAATCAGCCCCAGCATTTT.

This chain joins TRBV7-2 and TRBJ2-7; TRBD2 aligns across 8 bases. The CDR3 totals 17 residues. Germline lookup yields CDR1 SGHTA and CDR2 FQGNSA. The J segment lost 6 bases and the V segment lost 1 base, leaving 14 bases of the junction unmatched. This CDR3 reads CASSLDGRAPISLEQYF. DNA of the CDR3: TGTGCCAGCAGCTTAGACGGGAGGGCACCTATCTCTCTCGAGCAGTACTTC.